These 27 T cell receptor beta chains were sequenced from one sample in a study of T cell changes during pregnancy in multiple sclerosis. Sequenced by immunoSEQ multiplex PCR; TCRdb stores in-frame clones only, minus some. The data contain tens of thousands of clones, around 90% of them seen just once; the ten biggest clones take up 0.57%. The sample was CD4+ T cells from peripheral blood mononuclear cells, taken in the second trimester of pregnancy. The receptors here all came from a female donor with multiple sclerosis, enrolled in a pregnancy study.

The chain employs TRBV15 and TRBJ1-2, with 8 bases that match TRBD1. CDR1 and CDR2 from the germline V gene are LNHNV and YYDKDF (reference sequence). V lost 1 base, J lost 8 bases, and 6 bases stayed unmatched. This CDR3 has 14 residues. CDR3 sequence (DNA): TGTGCCACCAGCAGAGGACAGGGGCAGTACGGCTACACCTTC. This encodes CATSRGQGQYGYTF.

The chain has TRBV5-4 and TRBJ2-5; TRBD2 aligns across 8 bases. The CDR3 contains 14 residues. The germline V gene encodes CDR1 SGHNT and CDR2 YYREEE (reference sequence). J lost 3 bases, V lost 2 bases, and 3 bases had no gene match. CDR3 residues: CASSFTSGKETQYF. In DNA form, the CDR3 reads TGTGCCAGCAGCTTTACTAGCGGAAAAGAGACCCAGTACTTC.

The chain has TRBV11-2 and TRBJ1-1, with D possibly matching TRBD1 (6 bases). From germline, CDR1 is SGHAT and CDR2 FQNNGV. CDR3 size: 15 residues. V lost 6 bases and J lost 1, with 15 bases in between. The CDR3 loop reads CASSPTDRKNTEAFF. The CDR3 nucleotides are TGTGCCAGCAGTCCCACGGACAGAAAGAACACTGAAGCTTTCTTT.

The chain has TRBV10-1 and TRBJ2-1; TRBD1 matches 9 bases. The V and J ends lost 2 bases and 7 bases, in that order; junction bases with no gene match: 6. The CDR3 spans 15 residues. Germline CDR1 and CDR2: WNHNN and SYGVQD (reference sequence). The CDR3 nucleotides are TGCGCCAGCAGTGAGAACGGGACAGGGTATAATGAGCAGTTCTTC. This codes for CASSENGTGYNEQFF.

This chain connects TRBV5-8 to TRBJ2-7, with 12 nucleotides matching TRBD1. The CDR3 runs 15 residues. Losses at the gene ends were 0 bases for V and 9 bases for J; bases not matched to a gene: 7. CDR1 is SGHTS, CDR2 YDEGEE, per germline. The CDR3 nucleotides read TGTGCCAGCAGCTTGGTAGCGGGACAGGGGGCGCGGCAGTACTTC. It is translated as CASSLVAGQGARQYF.

In its sample, this clone was seen a few times. The chain is built from TRBV19 and TRBJ2-7, with no clear D. The CDR3 is 13 amino acids. V lost 6 bases and J lost 0, with 9 bases in between. Germline V gene lookup returns CDR1 LNHDA and CDR2 SQIVND (reference sequence). CDR3 protein: CASRAVSSYEQYF. The CDR3 DNA follows: TGTGCCAGTAGGGCGGTGAGCTCCTACGAGCAGTACTTC.

The chain couples TRBV28 to TRBJ2-2; 10 nucleotides match TRBD1. The CDR3 covers 15 residues. V was pared by 7 bases and J by 6 bases, with 8 bases of the junction left unmatched. Germline V CDR1 and CDR2: MDHEN, SYDVKM. As DNA, the CDR3 is TGTGCCAGCACAAGACAGGGGGCGCGGGCCGGGGAGCTGTTTTTT. Its protein is CASTRQGARAGELFF.

This chain links TRBV5-1 with TRBJ2-5; 12 nucleotides line up with TRBD2. Germline CDR1 is SGHRS and CDR2 is YFSETQ. After removal of 4 bases from V and 5 bases from J, the junction contained 3 bases not matched to a gene. This CDR3 is 14 amino acids long. In nucleotides, the CDR3 is TGCGCCAGCAGCAAGACTAGCGGGAGTGAGACCCAGTACTTC. This gives the protein CASSKTSGSETQYF.

The chain links TRBV10-3 to TRBJ2-1; 7 bases map to TRBD1. CDR1 and CDR2 (germline): ENHRY, SYGVKD. The CDR3 is made up of 13 amino acids. Unmatched junction bases numbered 7, after V lost 6 bases and J lost 8 bases. The CDR3 bases are TGTGCCATCAGGCGACAGGGCGTCGATGAGCAGTTCTTC. Its protein product is CAIRRQGVDEQFF.

This clone is medium-sized. Other nucleotide sequences from this sample produce the same CDR3. This chain connects TRBV6-5 to TRBJ1-3, with D possibly matching TRBD1 (5 bases). Looked up from germline, CDR1 is MNHEY and CDR2 is SVGAGI. The CDR3 is 12 amino acids. Between the trimmed V and J ends, which lost 6 bases and 2 bases, there was a span of 5 bases. The CDR3 DNA reads as TGTGCCAGCAGGGGGCCTGGAAACACCATATATTTT. It translates to CASRGPGNTIYF.

The rearrangement links TRBV6-5 to TRBJ2-7, with 7 bases identical to TRBD2. Germline CDR1 and CDR2: MNHEY and SVGAGI. The junction had 8 bases not matched to a gene; V was cut back by 7 bases and J by 5 bases. The CDR3 length is 13 residues. CDR3 protein: CASKPRGDHEQYF. The CDR3 region has the DNA TGTGCCAGCAAGCCCCGGGGGGACCACGAGCAGTACTTC.

This chain links TRBV29-1 with TRBJ2-3, with 8 bases that match TRBD2. This CDR3 has 15 residues. Unmatched junction bases numbered 9, after V lost 5 bases and J lost 2 bases. In germline, CDR1 is SQVTM, CDR2 ANQGSEA. The CDR3 nucleotides read TGCAGCGTTTTACTAGCGGATAAAGCCACAGATACGCAGTATTTT. It is translated as CSVLLADKATDTQYF.

The chain links TRBV25-1 to TRBJ2-5; D call uncertain. Trimming shortened V by 8 bases and J by 5 bases, and 15 bases separated the two germline ends. This CDR3 spans 13 amino acids. Germline V gene lookup returns CDR1 MGHDK and CDR2 SYGVNS. In DNA, the CDR3 is TGTGCCAGCGCCGGAGTGGGTTGGGAGACCCAGTACTTC. Translated: CASAGVGWETQYF.

The chain is built from TRBV28 and TRBJ2-6; 9 bases map to TRBD2. The length of the CDR3 is 17 residues. The germline CDR1 and CDR2 sequences are MDHEN and SYDVKM. Unmatched junction bases numbered 10, after V lost 8 bases and J lost 2 bases. CDR3 DNA: TGTGCCAGCGCTATAGCGGGAGTATCGCCTGGGGCCAACGTCCTGACTTTC. As protein: CASAIAGVSPGANVLTF.

This chain joins TRBV4-1 and TRBJ2-3; 9 positions agree with TRBD1. Germline V gene data show CDR1 as MGHRA and CDR2 as YSYEKL. The CDR3 consists of 16 residues. With V trimmed by 6 bases and J by 4 bases, 11 bases remained unmatched. The CDR3 coding sequence is TGCGCCAGCAGACAACCGGGACAGGGAATAGCAGATACGCAGTATTTT. This encodes CASRQPGQGIADTQYF.

The chain carries TRBV5-1 and TRBJ2-3; D possibly corresponds to TRBD2 (5 bases). V lost 0 bases and J lost 5, with 10 bases in between. The CDR3 sequence is 14 residues long. Germline assignment: CDR1 SGHRS and CDR2 YFSETQ. The CDR3: CASSLDLAIDTQYF. The CDR3, as DNA: TGCGCCAGCAGCTTGGATCTAGCCATAGATACGCAGTATTTT.

The J gene is TRBJ1-5, the V gene TRBV29-1, with 7 bases identical to TRBD1. This CDR3 contains 12 residues. Germline loops: CDR1 SQVTM, CDR2 ANQGSEA. With V trimmed by 5 bases and J by 4 bases, 2 bases remained unmatched. This chain's CDR3 is CSVLQGNQPQHF. The DNA of the CDR3 is TGCAGCGTTTTACAGGGGAATCAGCCCCAGCATTTT.

The chain combines TRBV28 with TRBJ1-5, with D perhaps matching TRBD1 (6 bases). V shed 6 bases and J shed 6 bases, with 24 bases lying between them. This CDR3 region has 17 residues. Germline lookup yields CDR1 MDHEN and CDR2 SYDVKM. CDR3 DNA sequence: TGTGCCAGCAGCAAGACGTCATACCGGGACACCCTTCAGCCCCAGCATTTT. It codes for CASSKTSYRDTLQPQHF.

The V call is TRBV11-3, the J call TRBJ1-1; no definite D call. Germline V lookup: CDR1 SGHNT, CDR2 YENEEA. The V end lost 5 bases, the J end lost 4 bases, and 14 bases lay between the germline ends. This CDR3 contains 14 residues. The chain's CDR3 is CASSPGRGSTEAFF. CDR3 in DNA: TGTGCCAGCAGCCCAGGTCGGGGTAGCACTGAAGCTTTCTTT.

This clone was detected once. This chain connects TRBV7-2 to TRBJ2-1; 7 bases are a match to TRBD2. After removal of 4 bases from V and 4 bases from J, the junction contained 13 bases not matched to a gene. Germline assignment: CDR1 SGHTA and CDR2 FQGNSA. The CDR3 runs 17 residues. The CDR3 sequence is CASSSAPSGGRYNEQFF. DNA for the CDR3: TGTGCCAGCAGCTCAGCCCCTAGCGGAGGTCGGTACAATGAGCAGTTCTTC.

The rearrangement links TRBV28 to TRBJ1-2; tentatively, D is TRBD1 (5 bases). CDR3 length equals 13 residues. The V end was cut by 2 bases, the J end by 8 bases, with 12 bases between. Germline V gene data show CDR1 as MDHEN and CDR2 as SYDVKM. CDR3 DNA sequence: TGTGCCAGCAGTTTAACGGGGGGAGGGGGCTACACCTTC. It codes for CASSLTGGGGYTF.

V usage is TRBV4-2 and J usage is TRBJ2-5; 12 bases agree with TRBD1. Per the germline V gene, CDR1 is LGHNA and CDR2 is YNFKEQ. The CDR3 has 15 amino acids. V gave up 0 bases and J gave up 6 bases; unmatched junction bases: 2. The CDR3 here is CASSQDGTGGKTQYF. The CDR3 DNA sequence: TGTGCCAGCAGCCAAGATGGGACAGGGGGCAAGACCCAGTACTTC.

The chain couples TRBV7-2 to TRBJ2-1, with 7 positions matching TRBD2. The germline V gene has CDR1 SGHTA and CDR2 FQGNSA. The CDR3 runs 15 residues. After removal of 0 bases from V and 6 bases from J, the junction contained 5 bases not matched to a gene. CDR3 coding DNA: TGTGCCAGCAGCTTAGCGGCGGGAGTAGGCAATGAGCAGTTCTTC. Amino acids: CASSLAAGVGNEQFF.

The gene calls are TRBV7-2 and TRBJ1-2, with D unresolved. Trimming stripped 5 bases from V and 6 bases from J, with 13 bases between. Germline CDR1 is SGHTA and CDR2 is FQGNSA. This CDR3 has 13 residues. The CDR3 is CASSRAGYDGYTF. The CDR3 nucleotides read TGTGCCAGCAGCCGAGCCGGTTATGATGGCTACACCTTC.

This clone was recorded a few times. The gene calls are TRBV5-4 and TRBJ2-7; TRBD2 matches at 8 bases. Germline CDR1 SGHNT, CDR2 YYREEE (reference sequence). The CDR3 has 15 residues. The trim removed 6 bases at V and 7 bases at J, leaving 15 bases unmatched. CDR3 residues: CASKRAGERVEEQYF. The CDR3 DNA sequence: TGTGCCAGCAAAAGAGCGGGAGAAAGGGTGGAGGAGCAGTACTTC.

The V gene is TRBV7-3, the J gene TRBJ2-2, with D uncertain. CDR1 and CDR2 from the germline V gene are SGHTA and FQGTGA. The CDR3 is made up of 15 amino acids. V lost 2 bases, J lost 0 bases, and 7 bases lay in between. CDR3 nucleotides: TGTGCCAGCAGCTTAGGGCCGACGAACACCGGGGAGCTGTTTTTT. It encodes CASSLGPTNTGELFF.

This chain joins TRBV30 and TRBJ2-7; 8 nucleotides agree with TRBD2. V was clipped by 2 bases and J by 7 bases; unmatched bases: 4. CDR1 and CDR2 from the germline V gene are GTSNPN and SVGIG (reference sequence). This CDR3 region has 12 residues. Here the CDR3 DNA reads TGTGCCTGGAGTTCCGGGAGGGGAGAGCAGTACTTC. This gives the protein CAWSSGRGEQYF.